There are many counts of the clone carrying this T cell receptor beta chain. Antigen: not known. The data derive from a study of CD8 T cells in ankylosing spondylitis. Regarding the study as a whole: Matched ankylosing spondylitis synovial fluid reportedly contained a significantly enriched population of disease-linked clones. The study identified a TCR beta motif of under 10 highly homologous variants that appeared characteristic of ankylosing spondylitis blood.

One entry per CDR3 protein results from TCRdb running MiXCR on the 5' RACE reads. Of some 840,000 distinct CDR3 sequences listed, 12% were seen once; the top ten hold about 0.49%. The CDR3 contains 13 residues. Germline-derived CDR1 and CDR2 are DFQATT and SNEGSKA (reference sequence). Trimming took 3 bases from V and 2 from J; bases not matched to a gene: 3. The receptor was isolated from a male donor with ankylosing spondylitis. The chain recombines TRBV20-1 with TRBJ1-2; 7 bases agree with TRBD1. The sequenced sample consisted of blood, either unsorted or a sorted T cell fraction (not recorded which). The CDR3 region has the DNA TGCAGTGCTAGGGGGACAGAGAACTATGGCTACACCTTC. Its protein product is CSARGTENYGYTF.